The text below deals with one T cell receptor beta chain. This clone was picked up one time. Its antigen has not been determined. No base quality information exists; no much larger clone differs at one position. V ends up 5 bases short and J 4 bases short, with an unmatched junction base count of 7. From the germline V gene (reference sequence), CDR1 is LNHDA and CDR2 is SQIVND. From the cysteine through the phenylalanine, the CDR3 covers 14 amino acids. Kept here is only the CDR3 DNA, which spans 42 bases and is read in frame from base 1. The treatment or condition label corresponds to: randomized to nivolumab then ipilimumab (arm A) or the reverse (arm B). None of the patients in the trial had previously been given DNA-damaging chemotherapy. Samples came from patients with melanoma in CheckMate 064, a randomized, open-label phase II trial of sequential checkpoint blockade. Genomic DNA from formalin-fixed paraffin-embedded (FFPE) tissue samples served as the input for tumor TCR sequencing.

The data were obtained in a study of sequential checkpoint blockade in melanoma (dated by TCRdb to between 2018 and 2021). About the investigation overall: In a 1:1 randomization, patients received either first-line nivolumab then ipilimumab (arm A) or ipilimumab then nivolumab (arm B). Both trial sequences were followed by maintenance nivolumab. DNA from 75 to 95 pretreatment melanoma tumor samples underwent TCRbeta immunosequencing. Twenty-two patients had matched tumor biopsies taken before treatment and at week 13, after single-agent nivolumab (arm A) or ipilimumab (arm B). The same lesion was the source of 65% to 80% of the matched pre- and post-treatment tumor biopsy pairs.

The paper as a whole reports these results and caveats: Patients whose tumor T-cell fraction and clonality increased by week 13 were about 30 times more likely to achieve clinical benefit. Within-arm analyses of tumor T-cell fraction were constrained by small sample sizes and reduced statistical power. Larger, independent patient cohorts are needed to validate the response-prediction model that combines TCR metrics and mutation burden. In the nivolumab-first arm (arm A), an association was found between pretreatment tumor TIL clonality and response (P = .04). Tumor T-cell fraction and clonality were found to correlate with PD-L1 staining and CD8+ T-cell counts but not with mutational load.

TCRbeta CDR3 regions were immunosequenced from genomic DNA with the immunoSEQ Assay. Before high-throughput sequencing, genomic DNA was amplified using bias-controlled multiplex PCR. The source study handled its data this way. To quantify the absolute abundance of each unique TCRbeta CDR3 region, the sequences were collapsed and filtered. Clonality, defined as 1 minus Pielou's evenness, was calculated using only productive rearrangements. To compute tumor T-cell fraction, TCRbeta template counts were normalized to usable DNA, with usable DNA estimated from several housekeeping genes. A previously published method was used to identify clones whose frequencies were significantly greater in on-treatment samples than in baseline samples. This immuneACCESS table, as held by TCRdb, lists in-frame sequences with V and J called but not all clones. Of the missing ones, under half trace to an unresolved V gene in checked studies; the others have no known cause. That table is the source of V, J and clone size, and D and trimming were worked out from the DNA. The sample table lists thousands of clones, more than 30% of them with a count of one. Roughly 10% of the sample goes to the ten largest clones.

In this chain, TRBV19 is recombined with TRBJ1-2; 7 bases in the junction line up with TRBD1. The source was tumor tissue (inferred from file names), collected from a patient given nivolumab and ipilimumab in sequence. The receptor was derived from a human donor with melanoma. The CDR3: CASSEAGGLYGYTF. The DNA sequence is given as TGTGCCAGTAGTGAGGCAGGGGGACTCTATGGCTACACCTTC. When the CDR3 is completed using the reference TRBV19 and TRBJ1-2 genes on either side, the full variable domain is DGGITQSPKYLFRKEGQNVTLSCEQNLNHDAMYWYRQDPGQGLRLIYYSQIVNDFQKGDIAEGYSVSREKKESFPLTVTSAQKNPTAFYLCASSEAGGLYGYTFGSGTRLTVV.